Detailed here is one TCR beta chain. This sample is part of a study of shared clonotypes between healthy human individuals. Study-wide background: CD8 memory received one plate per donor, CD8 naive two, CD4 memory three and CD4 naive three.

The J segment lost 5 bases and the V segment lost 0 bases, leaving 2 bases of the junction unmatched. The CDR3 is 13 residues long. Germline V CDR1 and CDR2: GTSNPN, SVGIG (reference sequence). Deep level was the assay's run setting. The protocol was immunoSEQ multiplex PCR, while the TCRdb copy is restricted to in-frame clones and leaves out a portion. The sample lists over a million clones; 98% were seen once. The sample was naive CD4+ T cells sorted from blood. Stated subset: CD45RA+ positively selected. This sequence joins TRBV30 and TRBJ1-1, with 8 nucleotides matching TRBD1. This receptor was obtained from a man aged 25 to 40 in good health. This CDR3 is CAWSVDRGTEAFF. CDR3 nucleotide sequence: TGTGCCTGGAGTGTCGACAGGGGTACTGAAGCTTTCTTT. The entire variable domain, with the rest obtained from reference TRBV30 and TRBJ1-1, is as follows: SQTIHQWPATLVQPVGSPLSLECTVEGTSNPNLYWYRQAAGRGLQLLFYSVGIGQISSEVPQNLSASRPQDRQFILSSKKLLLSDSGFYLCAWSVDRGTEAFFGQGTRLTVV.